These 25 T cell receptor beta chains came from one sample sequenced in a study of blood T cell repertoires in COVID-19. Repertoires were generated with immunoSEQ multiplex PCR, while TCRdb's copy carries only in-frame clones and drops some. The data hold just under 80,000 clones, with roughly 78% observed a single time. Sequenced input: peripheral blood. These receptors came from an older woman with acute or convalescent COVID-19.

The gene calls are TRBV6-5 and TRBJ1-1; no firm D call. Per germline, CDR1 MNHEY and CDR2 SVGAGI. This CDR3 has 14 residues. Trimming cost V 0 bases and J 4 bases, with 9 bases left between them. The CDR3 DNA reads as TGTGCCAGCAGTTACTCTAAAGGAGGCACTGAAGCTTTCTTT. Its translation is CASSYSKGGTEAFF.

The V call is TRBV7-2, the J call TRBJ1-2, with TRBD1 matching over 10 bases. CDR3 length equals 15 residues. V trimming: 3 bases; J trimming: 3 bases; junction bases outside the gene matches: 4. Germline V gene lookup returns CDR1 SGHTA and CDR2 FQGNSA. The CDR3 region is CASSFSGTGDYGYTF. The CDR3 DNA reads as TGTGCCAGCAGCTTCTCCGGGACAGGGGACTATGGCTACACCTTC.

The rearrangement joins TRBV5-5 to TRBJ2-7, with D possibly TRBD2 on 6 matching bases. The CDR3 totals 15 residues. Trimming left V 0 bases short and J 2 bases short, with 12 bases between. The V gene's germline CDR1 is SGHKS and CDR2 YYEKEE (reference sequence). This CDR3 reads CASSLGGGGTYEQYF. In DNA form, the CDR3 reads TGTGCCAGCAGCTTGGGGGGCGGCGGGACCTACGAGCAGTACTTC.

This clone was seen a handful of times. The chain employs TRBV6-5 and TRBJ1-2, with D hard to call. CDR3 length equals 13 residues. Germline V gene sequence: CDR1 MNHEY, CDR2 SVGAGI. Trimming took off 0 bases at V and 7 bases at J, with 9 bases between the two ends. This chain's CDR3 is CASSYSEAGGYTF. CDR3 nucleotide sequence: TGTGCCAGCAGTTACTCTGAGGCCGGTGGCTACACCTTC.

The chain combines TRBV6-2 or TRBV6-3 with TRBJ1-2; D may be TRBD1 (6 bases). The CDR3 spans 16 residues. CDR1 is MNHEY and CDR2 is SVGEGT in the germline V gene. Trimming pared 0 bases from V and 9 bases from J, leaving 20 bases between. The CDR3 here is CASSYSTPDSHFRYTF. The CDR3 DNA reads TGTGCCAGCAGTTACTCTACCCCGGACAGCCACTTTCGCTACACCTTC.

The chain couples TRBV12-3 or TRBV12-4 to TRBJ1-2; no clear D. V dropped 6 bases and J dropped 2 bases, with 10 bases sitting between them. The CDR3 loop spans 13 amino acids. DNA for the CDR3: TGTGCCAGCAGATGGACGGGAAACTATGGCTACACCTTC. This translates into CASRWTGNYGYTF.

The chain has TRBV18 and TRBJ1-5; D is uncertain. Germline CDR1 is KGHSH and CDR2 is LQKENI. With 4 bases removed from V and 0 bases from J, the gap between germline ends came to 13 bases. The CDR3 spans 16 residues. CDR3 amino acids: CASSLFEQTSNQPQHF. DNA for the CDR3: TGTGCCAGCTCACTCTTCGAACAGACTAGCAATCAGCCCCAGCATTTT.

This clone was found once. J is TRBJ1-5 and V is TRBV6-5; 9 nucleotides align to TRBD1. Germline V lookup: CDR1 MNHEY, CDR2 SVGAGI. V was pared by 6 bases and J by 6 bases, with 3 bases of the junction left unmatched. This CDR3 has 13 amino acids. In DNA, the CDR3 is TGTGCCAGCAGGGACAGGGGCGGTCAGCCCCAGCATTTT. It codes for CASRDRGGQPQHF.

The count of this clone is one. V usage is TRBV29-1 and J usage is TRBJ2-5; a possible D gene is TRBD1 (5 bases). Trimming removed 6 bases from V and 2 bases from J, with 16 bases in between. The germline V gene encodes CDR1 SQVTM and CDR2 ANQGSEA. CDR3 length: 14 amino acids. The CDR3 here is CSVRFETAQETQYF. CDR3 in DNA: TGCAGCGTGCGGTTCGAGACAGCGCAAGAGACCCAGTACTTC. The variable domain in full, completed from reference TRBV29-1 and TRBJ2-5, reads SAVISQKPSRDICQRGTSLTIQCQVDSQVTMMFWYRQQPGQSLTLIATANQGSEATYESGFVIDKFPISRPNLTFSTLTVSNMSPEDSSIYLCSVRFETAQETQYFGPGTRLLVL.

The chain recombines TRBV3-1 (or the pseudogene TRBV3-2) with TRBJ1-2; TRBD1 is a possible D gene (5 bases). The CDR3 is made up of 13 amino acids. The V end was cut by 4 bases, the J end by 8 bases, with 14 bases between. Germline V gene lookup returns CDR1 LGHDT and CDR2 YNNKEL (reference sequence). The CDR3 protein is CASSPPGLGGYTF. CDR3 nucleotide sequence: TGTGCCAGCAGCCCCCCAGGGTTAGGCGGCTACACCTTC.

The chain is built from TRBV6-6 and TRBJ1-2; D is ambiguous. From germline, CDR1 is MNHNY and CDR2 SVGAGI (reference sequence). CDR3 length: 15 amino acids. V lost 7 bases to trimming and J lost 0 bases, with 15 bases between them. CDR3 in DNA: TGTGCCAGCACTTGGGGAGACGAATCTAACTATGGCTACACCTTC. This sequence encodes CASTWGDESNYGYTF.

The chain has TRBV24-1 and TRBJ2-3, with TRBD2 identical over 7 bases. The CDR3 has 16 amino acids. J gave up 2 bases and V 1 base, and 5 bases lay outside the gene matches. Germline V lookup: CDR1 KGHDR, CDR2 SFDVKD. The CDR3 protein is CATSDFVAGNTDTQYF. Written as DNA, the CDR3 is TGTGCCACCAGTGATTTTGTAGCGGGTAACACAGATACGCAGTATTTT.

The rearrangement uses TRBV11-2 and TRBJ2-2; 8 bases fit TRBD1. The CDR3 length is 15 residues. The germline V gene encodes CDR1 SGHAT and CDR2 FQNNGV. V trimming: 5 bases; J trimming: 2 bases; junction bases outside the gene matches: 4. DNA for the CDR3: TGTGCCAGCAGCACGGGACAGGTCAACACCGGGGAGCTGTTTTTT. Encoded protein: CASSTGQVNTGELFF.

The chain links TRBV7-9 to TRBJ1-1, with 10 bases aligning to TRBD1. Germline V gene data show CDR1 as SEHNR and CDR2 as FQNEAQ (reference sequence). The CDR3 is 15 residues long. The V segment lost 4 bases and the J segment 3 bases; nucleotides outside the gene matches: 5. The CDR3 protein is CASSSTGGKDTEAFF. The DNA of the CDR3 is TGTGCCAGCAGCTCGACAGGGGGCAAGGACACTGAAGCTTTCTTT.

The chain joins TRBV3-1 (or the pseudogene TRBV3-2) to TRBJ2-1; 10 bases fit TRBD2. Per the germline V gene, CDR1 is LGHDT and CDR2 is YNNKEL (reference sequence). Trimming removed 4 bases from V and 6 bases from J; junction bases left unmatched: 12. The CDR3 extends over 17 amino acids. CDR3: CASSLGTSESAANEQFF. CDR3 coding DNA: TGTGCCAGCAGCCTCGGGACTAGCGAATCGGCCGCCAATGAGCAGTTCTTC.

CDR3 protein: CASTPRGQVSPLHF. The CDR3 DNA is TGTGCCAGCACTCCAAGGGGCCAGGTCTCACCCCTCCACTTT. The V gene is TRBV6-5, the J gene TRBJ1-6, with a possible D match to TRBD1 (5 bases). Trimming cost V 7 bases and J 10 bases, with 17 bases left between them. The CDR3 runs to 14 residues. The germline V gene encodes CDR1 MNHEY and CDR2 SVGAGI.

The chain has TRBV7-9 and TRBJ1-2, with unresolved D. V was shortened by 9 bases and J by 6 bases, with 8 bases between the two germline ends. The CDR3 is 10 amino acids. CDR1 and CDR2 (germline): SEHNR, FQNEAQ (reference sequence). CDR3 loop: CASSGDGYTF. As DNA, the CDR3 is TGTGCCAGTTCCGGGGATGGCTACACCTTC.

The CDR3 DNA follows: TGTGCCAGCAGCTTAAATCAGGGTAGCACTGAAGCTTTCTTT. This codes for CASSLNQGSTEAFF. The chain carries TRBV13 and TRBJ1-1; the D gene is possibly TRBD1 (5 bases). This CDR3 has 14 amino acids. Germline-derived CDR1 and CDR2 are PRHDT and FYEKMQ (reference sequence). Trimming took off 2 bases at V and 4 bases at J, with 11 bases between the two ends.

The J gene is TRBJ1-2, the V gene TRBV10-3; D possibly corresponds to TRBD1 (5 bases). Trimming shortened V by 6 bases and J by 2 bases, and 7 bases separated the two germline ends. Germline V CDR1 and CDR2: ENHRY, SYGVKD. CDR3 length equals 12 residues. Here the CDR3 DNA reads TGTGCCATCAGCCCAGGGAACTATGGCTACACCTTC. As protein: CAISPGNYGYTF.

The chain couples TRBV3-1 (or the pseudogene TRBV3-2) to TRBJ2-1; the D gene is possibly TRBD1 (6 bases). CDR1 and CDR2 from the germline V gene are LGHDT and YNNKEL (reference sequence). The V end was cut by 2 bases, the J end by 6 bases, with 20 bases between. The CDR3 has 17 amino acids. The CDR3 coding sequence is TGTGCCAGCAGCCAATCCGACCAGGGGCGCATAGGCAATGAGCAGTTCTTC. Protein: CASSQSDQGRIGNEQFF.

The chain employs TRBV3-1 (or the pseudogene TRBV3-2) and TRBJ1-1, with TRBD1 identical over 7 bases. Germline loops: CDR1 LGHDT, CDR2 YNNKEL (reference sequence). Germline trimming cut 4 bases from V and 1 base from J; bases unmatched to any gene: 6. The CDR3 consists of 15 residues. In DNA form, the CDR3 reads TGTGCCAGCAGCCCCCGACAGGGATGGAACACTGAAGCTTTCTTT. It yields the protein CASSPRQGWNTEAFF.

This clone was seen a few times. V usage is TRBV6-5 and J usage is TRBJ1-2; D not certain. CDR1 and CDR2 (germline): MNHEY, SVGAGI. The CDR3 is 13 residues long. V was cut by 7 bases and J by 6 bases, with 15 bases left in between. The CDR3 reads CASTYGTSDGYTF. The CDR3 nucleotides read TGTGCCAGCACCTACGGTACTTCGGATGGCTACACCTTC.

This chain connects TRBV7-9 to TRBJ1-6; possible D gene TRBD1, 5 bases. There are 13 residues in the CDR3. Per the germline V gene, CDR1 is SEHNR and CDR2 is FQNEAQ (reference sequence). The V and J ends lost 8 bases and 8 bases respectively, with 13 bases between them. The CDR3 DNA reads TGTGCCAGCCGTCGGGGGGTGGATTCACCCCTCCACTTT. This sequence encodes CASRRGVDSPLHF.

The chain has TRBV4-1 and TRBJ1-1; D gene uncertain. V was shortened by 5 bases and J by 2 bases, with 18 bases between the two germline ends. Germline CDR1 and CDR2: MGHRA and YSYEKL. The CDR3 runs 16 residues. The CDR3, as DNA: TGCGCCAGCAGCTCAAACCCCGGGGTAGCAAACACTGAAGCTTTCTTT. It codes for CASSSNPGVANTEAFF.

The chain is built from TRBV6-5 and TRBJ2-4; a weak D match, TRBD2 (6 bases). Trimming took 7 bases from V and 8 from J, leaving 12 bases between them. Germline CDR1 and CDR2: MNHEY and SVGAGI. This CDR3 contains 12 residues. The CDR3 loop reads CASTDGSDIQYF. CDR3 DNA: TGTGCCAGCACCGACGGGAGTGACATTCAGTACTTC.